The 20 T cell receptor beta chains given below trace back to one sample, sequenced in a study of T cells in narcolepsy (dated by TCRdb to the late 2010s). To prepare the library, the immunoSEQ multiplex PCR assay was applied. The table comes from immuneACCESS by way of TCRdb, which keeps in-frame sequences with V and J called. Part of the clones is missing from these tables; in studies checked, under half for an unresolved V gene and the rest for unknown reasons. In this sample the table shows 25,000 to 35,000 clones, roughly four fifths of which occur a single time. Clones ranked in the top ten supply under 1.3% of the sample. Sequencing used CD45RA- memory CD4+ T cells from PBMCs. According to the study, the label for this sample's cell subset or site signals: memory T cells sorted ex vivo from peripheral blood. All receptors derive from a human donor with narcolepsy.

Of note for this clone: Germline is not matched at one junction end, which may reflect a read error. The chain recombines TRBV5-1 with TRBJ1-2; D is perhaps TRBD1 (6 bases). The CDR3 extends over 13 amino acids. Germline CDR1 reads SGHRS; CDR2 reads YFSETQ. CDR3 amino acids: CASSMGLGAPFLF. In DNA form, the CDR3 reads TGCGCCAGCAGCATGGGATTGGGGGCGCCGTTCCTCTTC.

The rearrangement links TRBV13 to TRBJ1-6; TRBD1 might be the D (5 bases). Germline-derived CDR1 and CDR2 are PRHDT and FYEKMQ (reference sequence). V lost 6 bases, J lost 2 bases, and 14 bases lay in between. This CDR3 comprises 16 residues. The DNA for the CDR3 is TGTGCCAGCAGGGTTTCGACAGAGACCTATAATTCACCCCTCCACTTT. Residues: CASRVSTETYNSPLHF.

This clone was counted a few times. The chain is built from TRBV5-5 and TRBJ1-3; 7 nucleotides agree with TRBD1. J lost 4 bases, V lost 3 bases, and 16 bases had no gene match. The CDR3 runs to 18 residues. From germline, CDR1 is SGHKS and CDR2 YYEKEE (reference sequence). The CDR3 reads CASSSLRVDRVAGNTIYF. The DNA for the CDR3 is TGTGCCAGCAGCTCCCTTCGCGTAGACAGGGTCGCCGGAAACACCATATATTTT.

V gene TRBV5-5 combines with J gene TRBJ2-5, with TRBD1 matching over 12 bases. The CDR3 loop spans 16 amino acids. Per germline, CDR1 SGHKS and CDR2 YYEKEE (reference sequence). V lost 4 bases, J lost 4 bases, and 8 bases stayed unmatched. The CDR3 DNA is TGTGCCAGCAGCCCTGGGGACAGGGGGCTGAGAGAGACCCAGTACTTC. This translates into CASSPGDRGLRETQYF.

The chain combines TRBV29-1 with TRBJ2-1; 9 positions agree with TRBD2. This CDR3 is 13 amino acids long. Germline loops: CDR1 SQVTM, CDR2 ANQGSEA. With V trimmed by 7 bases and J by 0 bases, 1 base remained unmatched. The CDR3 loop reads CSATSGSYNEQFF. CDR3 nucleotide sequence: TGCAGCGCGACTAGCGGCTCCTACAATGAGCAGTTCTTC.

This rearrangement joins TRBV30 to TRBJ1-1; D unclear. The CDR3 is 12 amino acids. Trimming left V 4 bases short and J 12 bases short, with 18 bases between. Germline V gives CDR1 GTSNPN, CDR2 SVGIG (reference sequence). CDR3 sequence: CAWKAGGYLTFF. DNA for the CDR3: TGTGCCTGGAAGGCAGGAGGGTATCTTACTTTCTTT.

This clone was detected once. V usage is TRBV11-1 and J usage is TRBJ2-5; D possibly matches TRBD1 or TRBD2 (5 bases each). Germline V CDR1 and CDR2: SGHAT, FQDESV (reference sequence). This CDR3 spans 15 amino acids. Trimming removed 1 base at V and 1 base at J, with 10 bases between. The CDR3 loop is CASSLDGTVQETQYF. The CDR3 DNA reads TGTGCCAGCAGCTTAGATGGGACGGTCCAAGAGACCCAGTACTTC.

Turning to this clone: Other nucleotide sequences in the sample specify the same CDR3. This chain connects TRBV11-3 to TRBJ1-1; maybe TRBD1 (5 bases). Germline V gives CDR1 SGHNT, CDR2 YENEEA. This CDR3 has 13 amino acids. The V end lost 3 bases, the J end lost 1 base, and 6 bases lay between the germline ends. The DNA of the CDR3 is TGTGCCAGCAGCTTGGGGGGGAACACTGAAGCTTTCTTT. It translates to CASSLGGNTEAFF.

In DNA form, the CDR3 reads TGTGCCAGCAGGGAACAGGGGAGGGATGAGCAGTTCTTC. As protein: CASREQGRDEQFF. V is TRBV27 and J is TRBJ2-1, with D perhaps given as TRBD1 or TRBD2 (7 bases each). Germline V gene sequence: CDR1 MNHEY, CDR2 SMNVEV (reference sequence). The CDR3 has 13 residues. Trimming shortened V by 6 bases and J by 8 bases, and 14 bases separated the two germline ends.

The V gene is TRBV6-5, the J gene TRBJ1-1, with D hard to call. Germline V gives CDR1 MNHEY, CDR2 SVGAGI. Trimming pared 6 bases from V and 6 bases from J, leaving 20 bases between. This CDR3 has 15 residues. CDR3 nucleotides: TGTGCCAGCAGGGACGCGGAAGGGCGTGGCGCTGAAGCTTTCTTT. It encodes CASRDAEGRGAEAFF.

This chain connects TRBV19 to TRBJ2-5; D tentatively reads TRBD1 or TRBD2 (5 bases each). The end of the DNA is better explained by TRBJ2-7, so the J call may be wrong. CDR1 is LNHDA, CDR2 SQIVND, per germline (reference sequence). There are 14 residues in the CDR3. Written as DNA, the CDR3 is TGTGCCAGTAGTAAAAGGGGACGCTCCTACGAGCAGTACTTC. This encodes CASSKRGRSYEQYF.

J is TRBJ2-7 and V is TRBV5-6, with D possibly TRBD1 on 6 matching bases. The CDR3 runs to 14 residues. Trimming removed 3 bases from V and 0 bases from J, with 10 bases in between. CDR1 and CDR2 from the germline V gene are SGHDT and YYEEEE. As DNA, the CDR3 is TGTGCCAGCAGCTATACAGGGATCTCCTACGAGCAGTACTTC. Encoded protein: CASSYTGISYEQYF.

The rearrangement uses TRBV29-1 and TRBJ1-1; tentatively, D is TRBD1 (5 bases). There are 13 residues in the CDR3. Trimming took 3 bases from V and 5 from J, leaving 13 bases between them. Germline V gene lookup returns CDR1 SQVTM and CDR2 ANQGSEA. This CDR3 is CSVESGAQTEAFF. The DNA of the CDR3 is TGCAGCGTTGAGTCCGGGGCGCAAACTGAAGCTTTCTTT.

The J gene is TRBJ2-5, the V gene TRBV7-8; no clear D gene. The CDR3 has 12 residues. With 7 bases removed from V and 5 bases from J, the gap between germline ends came to 11 bases. Germline values: CDR1 SGHVS, CDR2 FQNEAQ. The CDR3 region is CASKFLGETQYF. In DNA, the CDR3 is TGTGCCAGCAAGTTTCTTGGTGAGACCCAGTACTTC. Full variable domain (missing parts from reference TRBV7-8 and TRBJ2-5): GAGVSQSPRYKVAKRGQDVALRCDPISGHVSLFWYQQALGQGPEFLTYFQNEAQLDKSGLPSDRFFAERPEGSVSTLKIQRTQQEDSAVYLCASKFLGETQYFGPGTRLLVL.

The V gene is TRBV25-1, the J gene TRBJ1-4, with D perhaps matching TRBD1 (5 bases). Germline V gene data show CDR1 as MGHDK and CDR2 as SYGVNS. Trimming took off 1 base at V and 4 bases at J, with 13 bases between the two ends. The CDR3 runs 16 residues. The CDR3 reads CASSELGTGFNEKLFF. CDR3 DNA: TGTGCCAGCAGTGAATTAGGGACGGGATTTAATGAAAAACTGTTTTTT.

V and J are TRBV6-1 and TRBJ1-5, with D unresolved. The CDR3 is made up of 13 amino acids. The germline gives CDR1 MNHNS, CDR2 SASEGT. V lost 0 bases, J lost 10 bases, and 10 bases lay in between. CDR3 residues: CASSEALEDPQHF. CDR3 coding DNA: TGTGCCAGCAGTGAAGCGTTGGAGGATCCCCAGCATTTT.

This chain uses TRBV10-3 with TRBJ2-7; 7 positions agree with TRBD2. Germline V gives CDR1 ENHRY, CDR2 SYGVKD. The CDR3 loop spans 11 amino acids. The ends lost 10 bases at V and 3 bases at J; junction bases unmatched: 3. The CDR3 DNA reads as TGTGCCAGTGGGGGGGACTACGAGCAGTACTTC. Translating gives CASGGDYEQYF.

CDR3 residues: CASSPQTALNTEAFF. The DNA for the CDR3 is TGCGCCAGCAGCCCCCAGACAGCCCTGAACACTGAAGCTTTCTTT. The J gene is TRBJ1-1, the V gene TRBV5-1, with a tentative D call TRBD1 (5 bases). Per the germline V gene, CDR1 is SGHRS and CDR2 is YFSETQ. The V and J ends lost 4 bases and 0 bases respectively, with 13 bases between them. This CDR3 spans 15 amino acids.

This rearrangement joins TRBV19 to TRBJ2-6, with D maybe TRBD2 (5 bases). The V gene lost 1 base and the J gene lost 0 bases, with 16 bases spanning the gap. The germline V gene encodes CDR1 LNHDA and CDR2 SQIVND (reference sequence). CDR3 length: 19 amino acids. DNA for the CDR3: TGTGCCAGTAGTATAGTAGGGCCCTCGAGGGCCTCTGGGGCCAACGTCCTGACTTTC. It encodes CASSIVGPSRASGANVLTF.

The chain links TRBV5-5 to TRBJ1-4; the match to TRBD1 covers 7 bases. Germline lookup yields CDR1 SGHKS and CDR2 YYEKEE (reference sequence). V dropped 4 bases and J dropped 0; count of bases not matched to a gene: 6. The CDR3 sequence is 16 residues long. The chain's CDR3 is CASSAGQVATNEKLFF. In nucleotides, the CDR3 is TGTGCCAGCAGCGCCGGACAGGTTGCAACTAATGAAAAACTGTTTTTT.